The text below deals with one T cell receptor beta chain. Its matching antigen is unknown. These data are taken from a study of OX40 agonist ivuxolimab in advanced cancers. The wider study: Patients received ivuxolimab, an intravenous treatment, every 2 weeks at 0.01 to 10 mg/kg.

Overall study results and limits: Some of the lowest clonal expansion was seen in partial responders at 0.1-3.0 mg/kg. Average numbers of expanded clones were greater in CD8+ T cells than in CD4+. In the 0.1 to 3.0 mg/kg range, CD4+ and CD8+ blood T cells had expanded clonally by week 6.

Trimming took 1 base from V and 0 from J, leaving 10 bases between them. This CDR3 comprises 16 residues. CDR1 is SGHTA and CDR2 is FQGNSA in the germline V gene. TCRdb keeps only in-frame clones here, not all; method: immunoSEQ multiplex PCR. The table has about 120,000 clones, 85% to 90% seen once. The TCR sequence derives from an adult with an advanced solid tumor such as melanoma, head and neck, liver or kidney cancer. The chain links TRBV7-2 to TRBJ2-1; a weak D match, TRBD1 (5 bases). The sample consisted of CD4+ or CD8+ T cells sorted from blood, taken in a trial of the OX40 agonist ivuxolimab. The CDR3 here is CASSLGQLDSYNEQFF. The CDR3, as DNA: TGTGCCAGCAGCTTAGGACAGCTTGACTCCTACAATGAGCAGTTCTTC.